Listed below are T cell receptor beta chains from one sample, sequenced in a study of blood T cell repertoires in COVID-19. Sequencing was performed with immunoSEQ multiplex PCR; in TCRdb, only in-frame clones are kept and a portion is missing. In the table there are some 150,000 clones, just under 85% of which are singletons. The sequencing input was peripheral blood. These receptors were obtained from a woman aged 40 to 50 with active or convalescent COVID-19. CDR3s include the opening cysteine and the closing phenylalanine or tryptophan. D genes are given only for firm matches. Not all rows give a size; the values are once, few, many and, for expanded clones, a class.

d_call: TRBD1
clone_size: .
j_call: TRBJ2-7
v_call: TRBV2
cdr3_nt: TGTGCCAGCAGTAAGGACAGGATCTACGAGCAGTACTTC
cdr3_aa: CASSKDRIYEQYF

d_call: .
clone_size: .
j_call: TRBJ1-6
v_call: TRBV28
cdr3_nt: TGTGCCAGCAGTTCCGTACAGCTCGCTCCCCTTTCACCCCTCCACTTT
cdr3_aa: CASSSVQLAPLSPLHF

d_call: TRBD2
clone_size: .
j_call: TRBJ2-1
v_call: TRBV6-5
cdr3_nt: TGTGCCAGCAGATCCGGGACTAGCGGGACCAATGAGCAGTTCTTC
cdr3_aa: CASRSGTSGTNEQFF

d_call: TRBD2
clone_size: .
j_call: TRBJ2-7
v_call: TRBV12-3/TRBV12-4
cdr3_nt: TGTGCCAGCAGTCCACCTAGCGGCTACGAGCAGTACTTC
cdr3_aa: CASSPPSGYEQYF

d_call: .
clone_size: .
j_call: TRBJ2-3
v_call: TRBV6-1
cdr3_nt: TGTGCCAGCAGTGGTCGAGAAAGAACTAGCACAGATACGCAGTATTTT
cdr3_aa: CASSGRERTSTDTQYF

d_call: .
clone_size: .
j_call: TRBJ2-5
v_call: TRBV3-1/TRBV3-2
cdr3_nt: TGTGCCAGCAAGTCGTCCGGGGAGACCCAGTACTTC
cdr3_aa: CASKSSGETQYF

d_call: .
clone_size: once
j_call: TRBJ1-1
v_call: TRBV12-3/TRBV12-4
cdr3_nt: TGTGCCAGCAGTTTATTACTCAACACTGAAGCTTTCTTT
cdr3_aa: CASSLLLNTEAFF

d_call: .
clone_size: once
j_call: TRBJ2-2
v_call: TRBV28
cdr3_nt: TGTGCCAGCAGTCTTCAGGGACTCTTCACCGGGGAGCTGTTTTTT
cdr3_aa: CASSLQGLFTGELFF

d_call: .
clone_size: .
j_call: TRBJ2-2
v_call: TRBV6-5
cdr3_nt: TGTGCCAGCAGTTACTTAAATAATGTCGGGGAGCTGTTTTTT
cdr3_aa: CASSYLNNVGELFF

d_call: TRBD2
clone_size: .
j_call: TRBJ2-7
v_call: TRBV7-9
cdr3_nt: TGTGCCAGCAGCCCCACCCGACTAGCGCGCACCTACGAGCAGTACTTC
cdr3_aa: CASSPTRLARTYEQYF

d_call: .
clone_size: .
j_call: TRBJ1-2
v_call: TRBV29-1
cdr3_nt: TGCAGCGTTGGGGCAGGGGCGAACTATGGCTACACCTTC
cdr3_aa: CSVGAGANYGYTF

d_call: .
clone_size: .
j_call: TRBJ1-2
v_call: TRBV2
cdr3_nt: TGTGCCAGCAGCCCGCTCCCCCCTGTGGCCTATGGCTACACCTTC
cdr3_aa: CASSPLPPVAYGYTF

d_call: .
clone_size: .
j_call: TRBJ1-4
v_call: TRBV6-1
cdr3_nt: TGTGCCAGCAGTGACCAGAGAACAGAGGGCACTAATGAAAAACTGTTTTTT
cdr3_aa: CASSDQRTEGTNEKLFF

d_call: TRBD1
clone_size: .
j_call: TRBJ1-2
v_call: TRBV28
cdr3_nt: TGTGCCAGCATGAGGGGGCAGGGTGGCTACACCTTC
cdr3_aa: CASMRGQGGYTF

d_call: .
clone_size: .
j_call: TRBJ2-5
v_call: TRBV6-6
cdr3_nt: TGTGCCAGCAGCGCCGGGACCCAGTACTTC
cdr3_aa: CASSAGTQYF

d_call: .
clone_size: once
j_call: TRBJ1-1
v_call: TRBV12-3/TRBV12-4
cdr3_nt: TGTGCCACAATGAACACTGAAGCTTTCTTT
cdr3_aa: CATMNTEAFF

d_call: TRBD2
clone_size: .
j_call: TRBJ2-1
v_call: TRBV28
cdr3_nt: TGTGCCAGCAATGTAGCGGGAGGGTACAATGAGCAGTTCTTC
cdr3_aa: CASNVAGGYNEQFF

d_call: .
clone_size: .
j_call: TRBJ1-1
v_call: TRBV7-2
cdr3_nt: TGTGCCAGCAGCTCTAAACAGAGCACTGAAGCTTTCTTT
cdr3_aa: CASSSKQSTEAFF

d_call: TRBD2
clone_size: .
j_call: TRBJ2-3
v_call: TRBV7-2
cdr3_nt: TGTGCCAGCAGCTTCGGGACTAGCGGGAGTGGGGATACGCAGTATTTT
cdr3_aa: CASSFGTSGSGDTQYF

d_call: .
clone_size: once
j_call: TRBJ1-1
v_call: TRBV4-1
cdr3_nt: TGCGCCAGCAGCCAAGAGCGGGTAACCCGTCGGAAAACTGAAGCTTTCTTT
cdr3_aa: CASSQERVTRRKTEAFF

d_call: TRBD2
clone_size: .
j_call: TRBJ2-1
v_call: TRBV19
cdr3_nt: TGTGCCAGTAGTCTACTAGCGGGAGCGGGCAATGAGCAGTTCTTC
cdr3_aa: CASSLLAGAGNEQFF

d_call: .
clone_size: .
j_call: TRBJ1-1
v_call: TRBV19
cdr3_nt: TGTGCCAGTAGTATAGGAGGAGCCACTGAAGCTTTCTTT
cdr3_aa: CASSIGGATEAFF

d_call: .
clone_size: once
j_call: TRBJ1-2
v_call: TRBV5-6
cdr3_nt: TGTGCCAGCAGCTTGGGACAGCTTAACTATGGCTACACCTTC
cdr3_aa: CASSLGQLNYGYTF

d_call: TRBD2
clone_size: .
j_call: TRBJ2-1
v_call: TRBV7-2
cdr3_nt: TGTGCCAGCAGCCCCTTAGCGGGGGGTCGCAATGAGCAGTTCTTC
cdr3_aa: CASSPLAGGRNEQFF

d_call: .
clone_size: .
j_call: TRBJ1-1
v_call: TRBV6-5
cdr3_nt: TGTGCCAGCAGCTCCCCCGGGTTGGGTGAAGCTTTCTTT
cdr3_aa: CASSSPGLGEAFF

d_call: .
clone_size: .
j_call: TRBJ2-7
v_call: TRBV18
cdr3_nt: TGTGCCAGCAAGAGAGATAGCTCCTACGAGCAGTACTTC
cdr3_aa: CASKRDSSYEQYF

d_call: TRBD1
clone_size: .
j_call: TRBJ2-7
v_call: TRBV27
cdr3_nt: TGTGCCAGCAGTTCCGACAGGGTAGTGGTCCACGAGCAGTACTTC
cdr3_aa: CASSSDRVVVHEQYF

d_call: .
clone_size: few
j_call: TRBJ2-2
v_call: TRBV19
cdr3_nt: TGTGCCAGTAGTATGTCAGACACCGGGGAGCTGTTTTTT
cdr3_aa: CASSMSDTGELFF

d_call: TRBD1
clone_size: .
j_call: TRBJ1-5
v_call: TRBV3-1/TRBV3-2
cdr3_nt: TGTGCCAGCAGCCAAGCGAAACGCGGGACAGGGCCCAATCAGCCCCAGCATTTT
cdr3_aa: CASSQAKRGTGPNQPQHF

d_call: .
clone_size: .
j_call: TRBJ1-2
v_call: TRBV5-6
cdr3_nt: TGTGCCAGCAGCCTGATGGGGGCGGGCTATGGCTACACCTTC
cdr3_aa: CASSLMGAGYGYTF

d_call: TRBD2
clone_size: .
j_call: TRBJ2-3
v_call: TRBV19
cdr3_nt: TGTGCCAGTAAAGGGACTAGCAGCGATACGCAGTATTTT
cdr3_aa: CASKGTSSDTQYF

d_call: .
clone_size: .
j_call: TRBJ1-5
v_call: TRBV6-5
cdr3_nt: TGTGCCAGCAGTTACTCGAGGTCCAGCAATCAGCCCCAGCATTTT
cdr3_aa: CASSYSRSSNQPQHF

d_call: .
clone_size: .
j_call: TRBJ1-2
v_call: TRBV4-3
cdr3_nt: TGCGCCAGCAGCCCAACAGCCTCAAACTATGGCTACACCTTC
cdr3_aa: CASSPTASNYGYTF